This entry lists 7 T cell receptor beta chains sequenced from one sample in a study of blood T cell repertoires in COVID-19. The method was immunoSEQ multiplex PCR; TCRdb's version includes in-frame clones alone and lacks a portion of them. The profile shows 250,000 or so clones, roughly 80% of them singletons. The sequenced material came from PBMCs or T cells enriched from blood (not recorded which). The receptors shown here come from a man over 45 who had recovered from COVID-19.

CDR3 sequence (DNA): TGTGCCAGCAGCGTCGATCAGGGGACTAATTCACCCCTCCACTTT. Encoded protein: CASSVDQGTNSPLHF. This chain links TRBV9 with TRBJ1-6; D is possibly TRBD1 (6 bases). Germline assignment: CDR1 SGDLS and CDR2 YYNGEE. The V end lost 2 bases, the J end lost 6 bases, and 12 bases lay between the germline ends. The CDR3 spans 15 residues.

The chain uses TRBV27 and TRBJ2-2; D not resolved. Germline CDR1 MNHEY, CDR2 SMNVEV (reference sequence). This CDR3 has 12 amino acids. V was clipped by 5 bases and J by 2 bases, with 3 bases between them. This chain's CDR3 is CASSLNTGELFF. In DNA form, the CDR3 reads TGTGCCAGCAGTCTAAACACCGGGGAGCTGTTTTTT.

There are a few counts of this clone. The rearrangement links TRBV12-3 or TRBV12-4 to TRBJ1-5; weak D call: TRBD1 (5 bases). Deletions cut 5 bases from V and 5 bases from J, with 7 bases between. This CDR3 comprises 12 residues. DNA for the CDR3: TGTGCCAGCAGTGCAGGGTATCAGCCCCAGCATTTT. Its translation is CASSAGYQPQHF.

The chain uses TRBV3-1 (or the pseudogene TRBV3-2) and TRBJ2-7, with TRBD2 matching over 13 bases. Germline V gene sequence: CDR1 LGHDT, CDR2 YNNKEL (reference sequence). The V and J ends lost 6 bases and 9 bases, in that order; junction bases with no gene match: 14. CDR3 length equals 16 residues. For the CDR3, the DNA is TGTGCCAGCAGGCGGACTAGCGGGAGACCCGGAAGGGGGCAGTACTTC. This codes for CASRRTSGRPGRGQYF.

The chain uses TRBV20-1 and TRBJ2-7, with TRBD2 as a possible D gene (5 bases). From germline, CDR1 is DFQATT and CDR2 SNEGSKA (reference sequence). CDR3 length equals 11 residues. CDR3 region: CSRRVRYEQYF. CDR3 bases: TGCAGCCGGCGGGTGCGCTACGAGCAGTACTTC.

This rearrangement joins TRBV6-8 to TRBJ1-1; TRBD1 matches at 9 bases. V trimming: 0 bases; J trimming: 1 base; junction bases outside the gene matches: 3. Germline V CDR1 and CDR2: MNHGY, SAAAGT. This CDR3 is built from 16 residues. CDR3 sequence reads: CASSYSTGGTNTEAFF. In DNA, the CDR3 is TGTGCCAGCAGTTACTCGACAGGGGGAACGAACACTGAAGCTTTCTTT.

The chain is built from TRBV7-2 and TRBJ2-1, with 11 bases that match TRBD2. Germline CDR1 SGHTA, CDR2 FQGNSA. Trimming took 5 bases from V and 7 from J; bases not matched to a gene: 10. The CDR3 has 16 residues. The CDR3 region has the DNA TGTGCCAGCAGCACCGAACTAGCGGGAGTAACGAATGAGCAGTTCTTC. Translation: CASSTELAGVTNEQFF.